This TCR beta chain derives from a study of somatic mutations in cytotoxic T cells in rheumatoid arthritis (dated by TCRdb to 2016 to 2017). Looking at the study overall: Patient peripheral blood (roughly 32 ml EDTA) was drawn right after diagnosis and before any treatment started. For about 60 rheumatoid arthritis patients and fewer than 25 healthy controls, TCRB deep sequencing was carried out. Median age was essentially the same in the patient group and the control group. A FACSAria II or Sony SH800 was used to flow-sort some V beta antibody-stained T-cell populations at nearly 100% purity, and TCRB sequencing was also done on sorted V beta1+ cells. Whether expanded CD8+ T-cell clones in untreated, newly diagnosed rheumatoid arthritis carry somatic mutations was the study question, and clonality was characterized with TCRB deep sequencing.

The CDR3 goes from the cysteine to the phenylalanine over 10 residues. Just the 30-base CDR3 DNA is kept, in frame starting at base 1. Summary of the overall study and its limitations: Several identical CD8+ TCRB sequences were found in both blood and synovial fluid, and in about an eighth of the roughly 65 patients the largest CD8+ clone exceeded 20% of CD8+ cells. CD8+ T-cell clonality did not differ significantly between rheumatoid arthritis patients and age-matched healthy controls. The antigen targets of the expanded CD8+ clones were unknown, and absence from virus-specific databases did not rule out viral specificity. The finding that TRBV07 was slightly underrepresented in patients was left unadjusted for multiple comparisons. Healthy controls showed no age-related increase in CD8+ clonality, whereas patients did (Spearman r of about 0.5).

On an AutoMACS, CD4+ and CD8+ cells were isolated via positive magnetic bead selection, and their purity was verified by flow cytometry. A TCR V beta antibody panel was used in flow cytometry to screen first for clonal expansions, which were then characterized by TCRB deep sequencing of sorted CD8+ fractions. Isolation of peripheral blood mononuclear cells was done through Ficoll-Paque PLUS density gradient separation. Nucleospin Tissue or Tissue XS kits were used to extract DNA from CD4-enriched, CD8-enriched or PBMC samples, and a Qubit 2.0 fluorometer was used for quantification. As regards this clone: Its antigen has not been determined. The sample holds no much larger clone one base away, and base qualities are not on file.

Genomic DNA underwent TCRB CDR3 sequencing using the immunoSEQ assay. The authors processed their data as follows. Patient CD8+ clones larger than 1% were compared against published virus-specific TCRB sequences, and only a few matched. Nothing other than productive TCRB rearrangements was included in the analyses. A clone was defined by a unique TCRB CDR3 sequence, and clonality was computed as a productive clonality index based on Shannon entropy. Repertoire overlap for a pair of samples was computed from each clone's template counts relative to total templates per sample. A correlation with a Spearman r of around 0.6 was found between V-gene usage by flow cytometry and V-gene usage by TCRB sequencing. TCRdb took over this immuneACCESS table, retaining in-frame rearrangements with V and J assigned. Such tables are incomplete; in checked studies, under half of the missing clones stem from an unresolved V gene, and the remainder is unexplained. V and J calls and clone size come straight from that table; D and trimming were deduced from the DNA. The sample contains roughly 15,000 clones, roughly 74% of them found a single time. The ten largest clones capture 15% to 20% of the sample.

Sample: CD8+ T cells sorted from blood. The receptor was isolated from an adult with rheumatoid arthritis. The chain employs TRBV21-1 and TRBJ2-7. TRBV21-1 is a pseudogene segment. The base sequence is TGTGCCAGCAGCAAAGACGAGCAGTACTTC. This codes for CASSKDEQYF.